This T cell receptor beta chain was recorded in a study of graft-versus-host responses after intestinal transplantation (dated by TCRdb to 2020 to 2023). Describing the broader study: The transplants that recipients got were multivisceral, liver-intestinal, or isolated intestinal. Donor T cell macrochimerism was defined as a peak of at least 4% donor T cells among recipient peripheral blood mononuclear cells. Instead of going to the commercial service, samples from three later patients were sequenced in-house on an Illumina MiSeq and processed with MiXCR. Alloreactive clones were identified by sequencing pre-transplant mixed lymphocyte reaction products and comparing these products with unstimulated pre-transplant donor and recipient T cells. Of the 20 to 25 intestinal transplant recipients enrolled in the cohort, one of whom was a retransplant, 3 patients without pretransplant specimens were excluded. Graft-versus-host and host-versus-graft alloreactive T cell clones were tracked in the graft, circulation and bone marrow after intestinal transplantation using bulk TCR-beta CDR3 sequencing. Anti-thymocyte globulin induction was given to all recipients, followed by maintenance tacrolimus and steroids for approximately three years.

The full study reports these points: The conclusions were limited by the relatively low number and heterogeneity of the intestinal transplant patients. Early after transplant, peak levels of circulating GvH clones were associated with declines in HvG clones. GvH clones turned up in recipient bone marrow, with some appearing earlier in ileal mucosa or blood, a pattern consistent with an intestinal mucosal origin. Patients with donor T cell macrochimerism had high GvH to HvG T cell clonal ratios in their allografts.

The library relied on the immunoSEQ multiplex PCR assay. In most patients, genomic DNA was isolated using the Qiagen DNeasy Blood and Tissue Kit and sent frozen to Adaptive Biotechnologies for TCR sequencing. Adaptive Biotechnologies carried out high-throughput TCR-beta CDR3 sequencing of genomic DNA for most patients. Under the source paper's analysis protocol: TCR sequencing data were retrieved from Adaptive's ImmunoSEQ software for 18 patients, whereas three other patients were processed with MiXCR and VDJtools. CD4 versus CD8 sorting errors were corrected by removing sequences found in both subsets at a frequency ratio below 5:1. CDR3 nucleotide sequences shared between donor and recipient were removed because their origin could not be assigned. To count as alloreactive, a clone needed at least 2-fold expansion over unstimulated cells and a minimum CFSE-low frequency of 0.002% (template counts) or 0.001% (read counts). Clones were considered mappable if detected in sequenced pre-transplant spleen, lymph node, or MLR CFSE-low populations of the donor or recipient. Cumulative frequency of alloreactive clones was calculated as a percentage of all sequences weighted by copy number. TCRdb obtained this table from immuneACCESS and retained in-frame rearrangements with V and J assigned. These tables miss some clones; where compared with another copy, unresolved V genes account for less than half of the shortfall, and the remainder is unexplained. V and J calls and clone size are given by that table; D and trimming were obtained from the DNA. The table for this sample lists tens of thousands of clones; more than 85% of them were counted only once. The ten largest make up 0.35% of the sample.

This sample's time point label indicates: cells obtained before transplantation from donor or recipient. CD3+CD4+ and CD3+CD8+ populations were FACS-sorted from unstimulated pre-transplant donor and recipient cells taken from spleen or lymph nodes. Via the germline V gene (reference sequence), CDR1 is SGHNT and CDR2 YYREEE. V is shortened by 0 bases, J by 4 bases, and the region joining them spans 13 bases. The CDR3 runs 15 residues from the cysteine to the phenylalanine. The only DNA kept is the CDR3, 45 bases in frame from the first base. Comment on this clone: Its antigen is not yet known. Base qualities are not recorded, but no much larger clone differs from it by a single base.

This TCR was recovered from a human donor who was the organ donor for an intestinal transplant. The rearranged chain carries TRBV5-4 and TRBJ2-5; 5 matching bases give a weak D call of TRBD1. This sample comprised unstimulated CD4+ T cells sorted from spleen or lymph node cells, obtained before transplant. The bases read TGTGCCAGCAGCTTGGCGCAGGGAAGTCGAGAGACCCAGTACTTC. This codes for CASSLAQGSRETQYF.